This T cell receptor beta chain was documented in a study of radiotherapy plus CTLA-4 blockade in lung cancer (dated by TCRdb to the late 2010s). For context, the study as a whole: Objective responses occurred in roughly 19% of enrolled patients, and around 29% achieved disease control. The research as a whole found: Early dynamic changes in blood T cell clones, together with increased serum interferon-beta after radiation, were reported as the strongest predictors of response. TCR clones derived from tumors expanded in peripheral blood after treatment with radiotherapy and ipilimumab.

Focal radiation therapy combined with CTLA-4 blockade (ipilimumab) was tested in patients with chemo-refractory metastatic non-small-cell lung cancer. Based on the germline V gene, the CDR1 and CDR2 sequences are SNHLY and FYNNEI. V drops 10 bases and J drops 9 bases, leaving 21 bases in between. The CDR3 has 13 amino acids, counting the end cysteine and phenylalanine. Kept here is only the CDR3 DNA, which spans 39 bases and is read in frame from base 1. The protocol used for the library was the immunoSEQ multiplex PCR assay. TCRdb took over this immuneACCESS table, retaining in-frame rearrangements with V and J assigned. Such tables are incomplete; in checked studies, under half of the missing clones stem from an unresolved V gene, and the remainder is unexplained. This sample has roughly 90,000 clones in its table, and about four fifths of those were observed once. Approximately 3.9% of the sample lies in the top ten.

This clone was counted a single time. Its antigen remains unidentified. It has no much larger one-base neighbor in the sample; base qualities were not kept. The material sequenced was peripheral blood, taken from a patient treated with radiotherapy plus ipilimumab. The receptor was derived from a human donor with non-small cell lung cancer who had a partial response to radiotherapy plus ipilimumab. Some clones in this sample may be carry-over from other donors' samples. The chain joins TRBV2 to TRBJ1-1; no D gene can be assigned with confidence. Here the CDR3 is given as CATVPDLSLQAFF. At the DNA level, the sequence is TGTGCCACCGTGCCGGACTTGTCCCTCCAAGCTTTCTTT.